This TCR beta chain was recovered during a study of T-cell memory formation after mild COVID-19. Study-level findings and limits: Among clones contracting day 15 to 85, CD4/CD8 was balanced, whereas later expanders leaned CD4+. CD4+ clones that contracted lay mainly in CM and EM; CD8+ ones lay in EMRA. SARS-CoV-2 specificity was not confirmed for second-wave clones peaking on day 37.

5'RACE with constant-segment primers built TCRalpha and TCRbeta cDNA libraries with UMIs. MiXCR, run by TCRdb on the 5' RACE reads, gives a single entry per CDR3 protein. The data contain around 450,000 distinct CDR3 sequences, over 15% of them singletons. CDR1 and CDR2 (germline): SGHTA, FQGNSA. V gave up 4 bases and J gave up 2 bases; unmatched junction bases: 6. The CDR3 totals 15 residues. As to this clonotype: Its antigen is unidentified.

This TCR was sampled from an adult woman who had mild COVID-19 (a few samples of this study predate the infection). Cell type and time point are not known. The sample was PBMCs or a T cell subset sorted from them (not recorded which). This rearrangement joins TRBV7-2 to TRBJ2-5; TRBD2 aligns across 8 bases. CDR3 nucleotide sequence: TGTGCCAGCAGCTCAAAAGCGGGAGATCAAGAGACCCAGTACTTC. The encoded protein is CASSSKAGDQETQYF.